This T cell receptor beta chain was found in a study of cytomegalovirus exposure and HLA in healthy donors. The study, taken as a whole, reports: 87-base-pair reads could not separate some V segments, including TRBV6-2 and TRBV6-3. Associated with cytomegalovirus, according to the listing, were 150 to 200 TCR beta chains. When the data were analyzed later, several of the most significant clusters appeared to be linked to common viral pathogens. Association of a missense DCLRE1C variant with TCR beta V- and J-gene trimming was reported in a later analysis.

With 60 Vbeta and 13 Jbeta primers, the PCR was carried out. This table comes from immunoSEQ multiplex PCR, and its TCRdb copy is limited to in-frame clones, with some not included. The sample lists roughly 240,000 clones, 82% occurring once. Germline V lookup: CDR1 LGHNA, CDR2 YNFKEQ. Trimming pared 3 bases from V and 3 bases from J, leaving 20 bases between. This CDR3 has 18 amino acids. On this clone: The antigen remains unidentified.

The clonotype originates from a woman aged 40 to 55 in good health and CMV-seropositive. The gene calls are TRBV4-2 and TRBJ1-4, with D perhaps TRBD1 (5 bases). Sequencing was performed on PBMCs. CDR3 sequence: CASSQNPQGRWANEKLFF. Written as DNA, the CDR3 is TGTGCCAGCAGCCAGAACCCCCAGGGTAGGTGGGCTAATGAAAAACTGTTTTTT.